This record concerns one T cell receptor (beta chain) sequence. The antigen remains unidentified. From germline, CDR1 is MNHEY and CDR2 SVGAGI. The CDR3 sequence is 12 residues long. Vbeta (60) and Jbeta (13) primers were used in the PCR. Measured with immunoSEQ multiplex PCR; TCRdb has only the in-frame clones, and not every one. The table lists more than 150,000 clones, roughly three quarters of them singletons, with around 2.3% in the top ten. This sample stems from a study of cytomegalovirus exposure and HLA in healthy donors. About the research overall: Approximately 180 million T cells yielded roughly 100 million unique TCR beta sequences, as an earlier analysis found.

General study points: Immune exposure information available was restricted to CMV serostatus. The authors enumerated some 160 TCR beta chains as linked to cytomegalovirus. A later analysis found common viral pathogens apparently linked to several of the most significant clusters.

Sequenced: PBMCs. The J gene is TRBJ2-5, the V gene TRBV6-5; the match to TRBD1 covers 7 bases. The DNA end lines up better with TRBJ2-7; the J call may be wrong. The clonotype originates from a woman aged 25 to 39 in good health and CMV-seropositive. Written as DNA, the CDR3 is TGTGCCAGCAGTCGACAGGGTAACGAGCAGTACTTC. It encodes CASSRQGNEQYF.